This T cell receptor (beta chain) was identified during a study of blood T cell dynamics during melanoma immunotherapy. General study points: Whether repertoire-driving clones were melanoma-specific could not be determined.

Between the trimmed V and J ends, which lost 2 bases and 5 bases, there was a span of 9 bases. From germline, CDR1 is SGHVS and CDR2 FQNEAQ. CDR3 length: 13 residues. As to this clone: Its antigen is unknown.

The time point: week 3, after first cycle of checkpoint inhibitor. Repertoires were generated with immunoSEQ multiplex PCR, while TCRdb's copy carries only in-frame clones and drops some. The table shows about 14,000 clones, with roughly 85% occurring only once. The TCR sequence derives from a human donor with melanoma. This chain connects TRBV7-8 to TRBJ2-5; unclear D gene. This sample comprised blood, obtained from a patient treated with checkpoint blockade. CDR3 DNA sequence: TGTGCCAGCAGCTTACAAGCGCGGGAGACCCAGTACTTC. Its protein is CASSLQARETQYF.